This T cell receptor beta chain was profiled in a study of cytomegalovirus exposure and HLA in healthy donors. General study findings and limits: Clonal expansion, a later analysis showed, was greater in HLA-associated TCR beta chains than in equally common others. Cytomegalovirus-associated TCR beta chains were listed, numbering some 150. A missense variant in DCLRE1C was later tied to TCR beta V- and J-gene trimming.

Healthy bone marrow donors formed the donor group. PCR amplification relied on 60 Vbeta primers (plus 13 Jbeta primers). Produced via immunoSEQ multiplex PCR; TCRdb's table is partial and in-frame only. Of roughly 100,000 clones listed, 13% to 15% are singletons. Germline-derived CDR1 and CDR2 are LGHNA and YSLEER. The CDR3 extends over 15 amino acids. The V end lost 0 bases, the J end lost 1 base, and 8 bases lay between the germline ends. About this clone itself: The antigen is unknown.

This sequence joins TRBV4-3 and TRBJ2-3; D gene unclear. Material for sequencing was PBMCs. This receptor was identified in a female donor in good health and CMV-seronegative. CDR3 protein: CASSQDRGGTDTQYF. CDR3 sequence (DNA): TGCGCCAGCAGCCAAGATAGAGGCGGCACAGATACGCAGTATTTT.